What follows is one TCR beta chain and its context. V shed 5 bases and J 3 bases; nucleotides not matched to a gene: 11. Germline CDR1 is PRHDT and CDR2 is FYEKMQ (reference sequence). This CDR3 comprises 18 residues. Primers included in the PCR were 60 Vbeta and 13 Jbeta primers. Repertoires were generated with immunoSEQ multiplex PCR, while TCRdb's copy carries only in-frame clones and drops some. The top ten clones hold 1.5% to 2.5% of a sample with some 98,000 clones, 76% of them seen once. The source of the sample is a study of cytomegalovirus exposure and HLA in healthy donors. The chain combines TRBV13 with TRBJ2-1; TRBD2 matches at 12 bases. The sequenced sample consisted of PBMCs. The TCR originated in a man aged 35-49 years in good health and CMV-seronegative. The CDR3 DNA is TGTGCCAGCAGCAACCTAGATGGACTAGCGGGATACTACAATGAGCAGTTCTTC. It encodes CASSNLDGLAGYYNEQFF.